Listed here are 17 T cell receptor beta chains from one sample, sequenced in a study of beta chain features in type 1 diabetes. Investigators reverse transcribed all isolated RNA, so they sequenced expressed TCRB transcripts. Sequenced by immunoSEQ multiplex PCR; TCRdb stores in-frame clones only, minus some. Found here are just over 600,000 clones, roughly a sixth of them singletons; the top ten hold about 0.097%. The sample comprised naive CD4+ T cells from blood. These receptors originate from a young man in good health.

The V call is TRBV28, the J call TRBJ1-2; the D gene is possibly TRBD1 (6 bases). The germline gives CDR1 MDHEN, CDR2 SYDVKM. This CDR3 has 12 amino acids. Trimming took 5 bases from V and 8 from J, leaving 12 bases between them. DNA of the CDR3: TGTGCCAGCAGTATCACAGGGAGAGGCTACACCTTC. Protein sequence: CASSITGRGYTF.

This clone has only a few counts. The chain has TRBV2 and TRBJ2-7, with TRBD1 matching 8 bases. The CDR3 covers 13 residues. Germline V gene sequence: CDR1 SNHLY, CDR2 FYNNEI. Trimming cost V 6 bases and J 4 bases; bases outside gene matches: 5. CDR3 region: CASSSGTGYEQYF. As DNA, the CDR3 is TGTGCCAGCAGCTCCGGGACAGGATACGAGCAGTACTTC.

The rearrangement uses TRBV9 and TRBJ2-3; 7 bases fit TRBD1. After removal of 5 bases from V and 5 bases from J, the junction contained 5 bases not matched to a gene. CDR3 length: 13 residues. Looked up from germline, CDR1 is SGDLS and CDR2 is YYNGEE. The CDR3 loop is CASRLQGEDTQYF. In DNA form, the CDR3 reads TGTGCCAGCAGGCTCCAGGGGGAAGATACGCAGTATTTT.

The chain uses TRBV19 and TRBJ1-6; 7 positions agree with TRBD1. This CDR3 region has 15 residues. With V trimmed by 9 bases and J by 3 bases, 8 bases remained unmatched. The germline gives CDR1 LNHDA, CDR2 SQIVND (reference sequence). CDR3 sequence reads: CASSGTDLYNSPLHF. In DNA form, the CDR3 reads TGTGCCAGCTCCGGGACAGACCTCTATAATTCACCCCTCCACTTT.

This clone was recorded a few times. The V and J genes are TRBV6-5 and TRBJ2-5; 7 positions match TRBD2. From germline, CDR1 is MNHEY and CDR2 SVGAGI. V gave up 0 bases and J gave up 5 bases; unmatched junction bases: 3. There are 14 residues in the CDR3. The CDR3 DNA sequence: TGTGCCAGCAGTTACTCGGGGGGGTCGGAGACCCAGTACTTC. Residues: CASSYSGGSETQYF.

This clone came up a few times. V and J are TRBV18 and TRBJ1-6, with 8 positions matching TRBD1. Germline CDR1 and CDR2: KGHSH and LQKENI. V dropped 3 bases and J dropped 0; count of bases not matched to a gene: 7. This CDR3 spans 18 amino acids. CDR3 amino acids: CASSPPGGRSSYNSPLHF. The CDR3 DNA reads as TGTGCCAGCTCACCCCCAGGGGGCCGGAGCTCCTATAATTCACCCCTCCACTTT.

This chain links TRBV4-3 with TRBJ1-3; D is uncertain. The germline V gene has CDR1 LGHNA and CDR2 YSLEER. The CDR3 totals 18 residues. Trimming took 4 bases from V and 4 from J, leaving 23 bases between them. Here the CDR3 DNA reads TGCGCCAGCAGCCGGCGCGCGGGAGGGAGGAGGTCGGGAAACACCATATATTTT. As protein: CASSRRAGGRRSGNTIYF.

The CDR3 DNA is TGTGCCAGCAGCCCAACAGGGGCCCACGAGCAGTACTTC. Its translation: CASSPTGAHEQYF. The V gene is TRBV7-9, the J gene TRBJ2-7, with 7 bases that match TRBD1. This CDR3 contains 13 residues. The germline V gene encodes CDR1 SEHNR and CDR2 FQNEAQ (reference sequence). The V segment lost 5 bases and the J segment 5 bases; nucleotides outside the gene matches: 6.

This chain uses TRBV14 with TRBJ2-4; 14 bases fit TRBD2. V shed 1 base and J 5 bases; nucleotides not matched to a gene: 7. The CDR3 runs to 18 residues. Germline assignment: CDR1 SGHDN and CDR2 FVKESK. As DNA, the CDR3 is TGTGCCAGCAGCCAAGGACGCGGGACTAGCGGGAGAGAAAACATTCAGTACTTC. This gives the protein CASSQGRGTSGRENIQYF.

V gene TRBV18 combines with J gene TRBJ2-2; D not resolved. V shed 1 base and J shed 7 bases, with 13 bases lying between them. The CDR3 is 15 residues long. From germline, CDR1 is KGHSH and CDR2 LQKENI. In DNA form, the CDR3 reads TGTGCCAGCTCACCACAGGACCTTGTCGGCGGGGAGCTGTTTTTT. Amino acid sequence: CASSPQDLVGGELFF. The whole variable domain, remainder taken from reference TRBV18 and TRBJ2-2, is NAGVMQNPRHLVRRRGQEARLRCSPMKGHSHVYWYRQLPEEGLKFMVYLQKENIIDESGMPKERFSAEFPKEGPSILRIQQVVRGDSAAYFCASSPQDLVGGELFFGEGSRLTVL.

V usage is TRBV14 and J usage is TRBJ1-1, with TRBD1 identical over 7 bases. The germline V gene has CDR1 SGHDN and CDR2 FVKESK. With V trimmed by 4 bases and J by 1 base, 9 bases remained unmatched. This CDR3 comprises 16 residues. The CDR3 DNA sequence: TGTGCCAGCAGCCGTCGGACAGGTTTACCGAACACTGAAGCTTTCTTT. It encodes CASSRRTGLPNTEAFF.

This sequence joins TRBV6-5 and TRBJ1-2, with D tentatively TRBD1 (5 bases). Germline CDR1 reads MNHEY; CDR2 reads SVGAGI. The CDR3 length is 11 residues. Trimming took off 6 bases at V and 8 bases at J, with 10 bases between the two ends. This chain's CDR3 is CASRTKGGYTF. CDR3 DNA sequence: TGTGCCAGCAGGACAAAGGGGGGCTACACCTTC.

This clone showed up just a few times. The chain carries TRBV5-1 and TRBJ1-1; D may be TRBD1 (5 bases). CDR3 length equals 14 residues. V was trimmed by 4 bases and J by 1 base, leaving 11 bases between them. The germline gives CDR1 SGHRS, CDR2 YFSETQ. The CDR3, as DNA: TGCGCCAGCAGCCCAGGGCTCAGGAACACTGAAGCTTTCTTT. This sequence encodes CASSPGLRNTEAFF.

This chain uses TRBV9 with TRBJ2-1, with TRBD1 matching 12 bases. The CDR3 is 17 amino acids. The J segment lost 9 bases and the V segment lost 0 bases, leaving 10 bases of the junction unmatched. CDR1 is SGDLS, CDR2 YYNGEE, per germline. The CDR3 region has the DNA TGTGCCAGCAGCGTAGCTCCGGGACAGGGGGCGCGAGGTGAGCAGTTCTTC. This gives the protein CASSVAPGQGARGEQFF.

The chain joins TRBV5-1 to TRBJ1-5, with D possibly matching TRBD1 (6 bases). From germline, CDR1 is SGHRS and CDR2 YFSETQ. The ends were cut back, 2 bases at V and 1 base at J, with 10 bases in the middle. The CDR3 covers 15 residues. CDR3 coding DNA: TGCGCCAGCAGCTTAAATACAGGGAGCAATCAGCCCCAGCATTTT. Translated: CASSLNTGSNQPQHF.

This clone was seen a handful of times. V gene TRBV7-8 combines with J gene TRBJ2-7, with TRBD1 matching over 7 bases. This CDR3 has 14 amino acids. Germline V gene lookup returns CDR1 SGHVS and CDR2 FQNEAQ. Trimming cost V 1 base and J 4 bases; bases outside gene matches: 4. The CDR3 protein is CASSLETGIYEQYF. The DNA for the CDR3 is TGTGCCAGCAGCTTAGAGACAGGGATTTACGAGCAGTACTTC.

The chain combines TRBV7-2 with TRBJ2-1; TRBD2 aligns across 7 bases. The V and J ends lost 4 bases and 0 bases, in that order; junction bases with no gene match: 6. Germline values: CDR1 SGHTA, CDR2 FQGNSA. CDR3 size: 16 residues. CDR3 coding DNA: TGTGCCAGCAGCTCAGCGGGATCGAGCTCCTACAATGAGCAGTTCTTC. It yields the protein CASSSAGSSSYNEQFF.